The next 5 T cell receptor beta chains were all read from a single sample in a study of glioma-infiltrating T cells after dendritic cell vaccination. TCRdb keeps only in-frame clones here, not all; method: immunoSEQ multiplex PCR. This sample yields just over 95,000 clones, of which 79% are seen a single time; 5.5% to 7% belongs to the top ten. This sample comprised blood, obtained before dendritic cell vaccination. These TCRs come from a human donor with glioblastoma.

The chain employs TRBV6-4 and TRBJ1-6; D not resolved. This CDR3 spans 14 amino acids. In germline, CDR1 is MRHNA, CDR2 SNTAGT. The V and J ends lost 6 bases and 6 bases respectively, with 12 bases between them. The CDR3 DNA reads TGTGCCAGCAGCGTGAGTCCGGGTAATTCACCCCTCCACTTT. It codes for CASSVSPGNSPLHF.

This clone turned up a few times. V usage is TRBV30 and J usage is TRBJ2-7; no firm D call. V lost 4 bases, J lost 6 bases, and 13 bases lay in between. Germline V gives CDR1 GTSNPN, CDR2 SVGIG (reference sequence). The CDR3 totals 12 residues. This chain's CDR3 is CAWKVWSGEQYF. The CDR3 DNA reads as TGTGCCTGGAAGGTATGGTCGGGCGAGCAGTACTTC.

V is TRBV5-1 and J is TRBJ1-1; 7 bases match TRBD1. This CDR3 is built from 16 residues. V lost 1 base, J lost 0 bases, and 6 bases stayed unmatched. CDR1 is SGHRS, CDR2 YFSETQ, per germline. Written as DNA, the CDR3 is TGCGCCAGCAGCTTGAAACAGGGGCGATTGAACACTGAAGCTTTCTTT. Translated: CASSLKQGRLNTEAFF.

The rearrangement uses TRBV30 and TRBJ2-7, with D unresolved. Trimming took 4 bases from V and 0 from J, leaving 13 bases between them. The CDR3 is made up of 14 amino acids. Germline V gives CDR1 GTSNPN, CDR2 SVGIG (reference sequence). Here the CDR3 reads CAWNQARPSYEQYF. The CDR3 bases are TGTGCCTGGAACCAGGCCAGGCCCTCCTACGAGCAGTACTTC.

This clone has more than one count but fewer than ten. V and J are TRBV18 and TRBJ1-6; 11 bases are a match to TRBD1. After removal of 6 bases from V and 8 bases from J, the junction contained 3 bases not matched to a gene. The CDR3 extends over 14 amino acids. Germline V gene data show CDR1 as KGHSH and CDR2 as LQKENI. The CDR3 loop is CASSLGQGDSPLHF. Here the CDR3 DNA reads TGTGCCAGCTCCCTGGGACAGGGGGATTCACCCCTCCACTTT.